What follows are 10 T cell receptor beta chains derived from one specimen sequenced in a study of graft-versus-host responses after intestinal transplantation. Labeling with CFSE marked 200,000 or so responder cells, which were plated with 200,000 or so irradiated, violet-dye-labeled stimulator cells. Libraries were prepared by immunoSEQ multiplex PCR; TCRdb keeps only in-frame clonotypes and omits some of them. The table includes 20,000 to 25,000 clones, 35% to 50% detected once. The starting material was alloreactive CD8+ T cells from a mixed lymphocyte reaction culture, obtained before transplantation. Subset meaning: CFSE-low proliferating T cells sorted from roughly 6-day pre-transplant mixed lymphocyte reaction (GvH or HvG direction). The receptors derive from a human patient who was an organ donor for intestinal transplantation.

This chain connects TRBV10-3 to TRBJ1-1; 7 nucleotides agree with TRBD1. CDR3 length equals 12 residues. CDR1 and CDR2 from the germline V gene are ENHRY and SYGVKD. Trimming cost V 5 bases and J 10 bases; bases outside gene matches: 7. This chain's CDR3 is CAISFTGDGAFF. Here the CDR3 DNA reads TGTGCCATCAGTTTTACAGGGGACGGAGCTTTCTTT.

This CDR3 reads CASSAWGTDNQPQHF. CDR3 nucleotide sequence: TGTGCCAGCAGCGCGTGGGGGACAGACAATCAGCCCCAGCATTTT. The rearrangement joins TRBV5-8 to TRBJ1-5; 7 bases are shared with TRBD1. CDR3 length: 15 residues. CDR1 SGHTS and CDR2 YDEGEE come from the germline V gene. Trimming at V came to 4 bases and at J to 3 bases, leaving 7 bases not matched to a gene.

The chain employs TRBV5-1 and TRBJ2-3; D may match TRBD1 or TRBD2 (6 bases each). CDR3 length equals 16 residues. Per the germline V gene, CDR1 is SGHRS and CDR2 is YFSETQ. The germline V and J ends were trimmed by 1 base and 5 bases, with 17 bases remaining between them. CDR3 nucleotides: TGCGCCAGCAGCTTGCCTCAGGGGTTGCGGGGAGATACGCAGTATTTT. Residues: CASSLPQGLRGDTQYF.

The chain recombines TRBV5-4 with TRBJ2-3; D is uncertain. V was shortened by 1 base and J by 0 bases, with 15 bases between the two germline ends. This CDR3 is built from 17 residues. Germline CDR1 SGHNT, CDR2 YYREEE (reference sequence). The chain's CDR3 is CASSLSLSQLSTDTQYF. CDR3 DNA: TGTGCCAGCAGCTTGAGTCTTAGTCAGCTTAGCACAGATACGCAGTATTTT.

This clone was counted only a few times. The V call is TRBV27, the J call TRBJ1-4, with 7 nucleotides matching TRBD1. CDR1 and CDR2 (germline): MNHEY, SMNVEV (reference sequence). The junction had 12 bases not matched to a gene; V was cut back by 1 base and J by 7 bases. This CDR3 is built from 17 residues. The CDR3 nucleotides read TGTGCCAGCAGTTTATTTTCCCCAGGAGGGGGCGGTGAAAAACTGTTTTTT. This gives the protein CASSLFSPGGGGEKLFF.

The V and J genes are TRBV5-4 and TRBJ1-2, with 8 bases aligning to TRBD1. CDR1 and CDR2 (germline): SGHNT, YYREEE (reference sequence). Germline trimming cut 4 bases from V and 8 bases from J; bases unmatched to any gene: 7. This CDR3 spans 13 amino acids. The DNA for the CDR3 is TGTGCCAGCAGCCCCAGGGGGCTCGTAGGCTACACCTTC. It translates to CASSPRGLVGYTF. Full variable domain (rest looked up from reference TRBV5-4 and TRBJ1-2): ETGVTQSPTHLIKTRGQQVTLRCSSQSGHNTVSWYQQALGQGPQFIFQYYREEENGRGNFPPRFSGLQFPNYSSELNVNALELDDSALYLCASSPRGLVGYTFGSGTRLTVV.

This clone was picked up a small number of times. The chain couples TRBV7-3 to TRBJ2-7; either TRBD1 or TRBD2 may fit D (6 bases each). This CDR3 has 14 amino acids. CDR1 and CDR2 from the germline V gene are SGHTA and FQGTGA. With 2 bases removed from V and 4 bases from J, the gap between germline ends came to 12 bases. The CDR3 is CASSLDGGGYEQYF. CDR3 sequence (DNA): TGTGCCAGCAGCTTAGACGGAGGGGGATACGAGCAGTACTTC.

This chain links TRBV6-9 with TRBJ2-1; 9 bases fit TRBD1. The CDR3 extends over 13 amino acids. V was pared by 6 bases and J by 9 bases, with 6 bases of the junction left unmatched. The germline V gene encodes CDR1 MNHGY and CDR2 SVAAGI. The CDR3 here is CASRRQGVGEQFF. The CDR3 nucleotides read TGTGCCAGCAGAAGACAGGGGGTTGGTGAGCAGTTCTTC.

The genes are TRBV30 and TRBJ1-2; 7 bases map to TRBD1. After removal of 0 bases from V and 3 bases from J, the junction contained 7 bases not matched to a gene. Per the germline V gene, CDR1 is GTSNPN and CDR2 is SVGIG (reference sequence). This CDR3 contains 15 residues. The DNA for the CDR3 is TGTGCCTGGAGTGTAGGACGGGACAGCCACTATGGCTACACCTTC. This sequence encodes CAWSVGRDSHYGYTF.

The V and J genes are TRBV10-3 and TRBJ2-7; D may be TRBD1 or TRBD2 (5 bases each). The CDR3 spans 15 residues. CDR1 is ENHRY, CDR2 SYGVKD, per germline. V was clipped by 10 bases and J by 1 base, with 20 bases between them. The CDR3 region is CANNISRDGSYEQYF. CDR3 nucleotide sequence: TGTGCCAACAACATATCCCGGGACGGATCCTACGAGCAGTACTTC.